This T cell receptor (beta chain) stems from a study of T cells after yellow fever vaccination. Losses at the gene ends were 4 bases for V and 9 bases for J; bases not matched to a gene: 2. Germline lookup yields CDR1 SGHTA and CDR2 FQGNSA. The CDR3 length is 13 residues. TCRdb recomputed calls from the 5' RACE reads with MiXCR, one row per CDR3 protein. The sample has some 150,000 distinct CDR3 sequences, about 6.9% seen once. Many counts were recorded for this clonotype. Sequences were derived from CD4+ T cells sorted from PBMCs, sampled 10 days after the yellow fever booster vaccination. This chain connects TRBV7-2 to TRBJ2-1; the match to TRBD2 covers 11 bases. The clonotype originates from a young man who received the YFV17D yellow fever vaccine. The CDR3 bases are TGTGCCAGCAGCTCCGGGACTAGCGGTGAGCAGTTCTTC. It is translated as CASSSGTSGEQFF.